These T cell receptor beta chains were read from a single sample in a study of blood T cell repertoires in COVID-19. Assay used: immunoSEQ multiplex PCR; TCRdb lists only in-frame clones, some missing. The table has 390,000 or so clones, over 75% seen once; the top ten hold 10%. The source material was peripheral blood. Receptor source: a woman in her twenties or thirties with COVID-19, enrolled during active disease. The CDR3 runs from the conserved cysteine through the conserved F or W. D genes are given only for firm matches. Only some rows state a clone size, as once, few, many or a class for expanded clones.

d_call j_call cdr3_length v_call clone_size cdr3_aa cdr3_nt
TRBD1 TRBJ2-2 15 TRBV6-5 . CASSRGTGDTGELFF TGTGCCAGCTCCCGAGGGACAGGGGACACCGGGGAGCTGTTTTTT
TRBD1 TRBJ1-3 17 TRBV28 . CASSAPTGPTSGNTIYF TGTGCCAGCAGTGCGCCGACAGGGCCCACCTCTGGAAACACCATATATTTT
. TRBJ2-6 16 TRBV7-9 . CASSPTPGVGANVLTF TGTGCCAGCAGCCCCACCCCAGGGGTTGGGGCCAACGTCCTGACTTTC
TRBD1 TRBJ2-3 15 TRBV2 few CASSGTGAYTDTQYF TGTGCCAGCAGTGGGACAGGGGCCTACACAGATACGCAGTATTTT
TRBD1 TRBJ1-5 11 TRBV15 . CATGRDRVIHF TGTGCCACCGGTCGGGACAGGGTAATACATTTT
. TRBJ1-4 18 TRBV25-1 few CASSESRLRGITNEKLFF TGTGCCAGCAGTGAATCCCGACTAAGGGGGATAACTAATGAAAAACTGTTTTTT
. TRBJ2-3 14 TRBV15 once CATSRLGSTDTQYF TGTGCCACCAGCAGATTGGGCAGCACAGATACGCAGTATTTT
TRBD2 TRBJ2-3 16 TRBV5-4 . CASSFHAGEVADTQYF TGTGCCAGCAGCTTTCACGCGGGAGAAGTTGCAGATACGCAGTATTTT
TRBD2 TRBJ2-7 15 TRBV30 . CAWSVLAGPLSEQYF TGTGCCTGGAGTGTACTAGCGGGACCCCTGAGCGAGCAGTACTTC
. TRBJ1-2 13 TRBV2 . CASSAQVNYGYTF TGTGCCAGCAGTGCTCAGGTCAACTATGGCTACACCTTC
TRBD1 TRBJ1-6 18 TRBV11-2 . CASSPRTGGSSYNSPLHF TGTGCCAGCAGCCCACGGACAGGGGGAAGCTCCTATAATTCACCCCTCCACTTT
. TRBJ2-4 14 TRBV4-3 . CASSQVFPGNIQYF TGCGCCAGCAGCCAAGTTTTCCCCGGAAACATTCAGTACTTC
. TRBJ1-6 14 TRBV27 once CASSLGGGNSPLHF TGTGCCAGCAGTCTGGGGGGAGGCAATTCACCCCTCCACTTT
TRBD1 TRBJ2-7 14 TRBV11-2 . CASWDRGNSYEQYF TGTGCCAGCTGGGACAGGGGGAACTCCTACGAGCAGTACTTC
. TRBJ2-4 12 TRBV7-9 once CASNPGQGIQYF TGTGCCAGCAACCCCGGTCAGGGCATTCAGTACTTC
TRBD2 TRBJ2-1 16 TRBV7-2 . CASRRPPSGENNEQFF TGTGCCAGCAGGCGACCCCCTAGCGGGGAAAATAATGAGCAGTTCTTC
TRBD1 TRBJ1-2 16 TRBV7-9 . CASSEGTGGADYGYTF TGTGCCAGCAGCGAGGGGACAGGGGGCGCCGACTATGGCTACACCTTC
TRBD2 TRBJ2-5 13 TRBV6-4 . CASKAGVQETQYF TGTGCCAGCAAGGCGGGAGTTCAAGAGACCCAGTACTTC
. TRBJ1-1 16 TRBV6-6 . CASSRPSQGYRTEAFF TGTGCCAGCAGTCGACCTTCACAGGGTTATCGCACTGAAGCTTTCTTT
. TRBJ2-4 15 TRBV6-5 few CASSGNRDPKNIQYF TGTGCCAGCAGCGGGAACAGGGACCCCAAAAACATTCAGTACTTC
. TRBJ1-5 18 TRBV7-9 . CASSFGDWGAGSNQPQHF TGTGCCAGCAGCTTCGGAGACTGGGGAGCGGGGAGCAATCAGCCCCAGCATTTT
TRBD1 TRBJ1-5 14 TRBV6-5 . CASSYGQGSQPQHF TGTGCCAGCAGTTACGGACAGGGTAGTCAGCCCCAGCATTTT
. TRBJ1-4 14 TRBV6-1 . CASSEMGRGEKLFF TGTGCCAGCAGTGAGATGGGGAGGGGTGAAAAACTGTTTTTT
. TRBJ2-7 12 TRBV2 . CASRPPPGEQYF TGTGCCAGCAGGCCCCCCCCGGGCGAGCAGTACTTC
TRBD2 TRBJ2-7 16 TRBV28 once CASSLLLAGNYHEQYF TGTGCCAGCAGTTTGTTACTAGCGGGGAACTATCACGAGCAGTACTTC
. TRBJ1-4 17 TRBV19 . CASSTAGRLRGNEKLFF TGTGCCAGTAGTACAGCGGGACGCCTAAGGGGTAATGAAAAACTGTTTTTT
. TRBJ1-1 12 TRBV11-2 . CASSLAGAEAFF TGTGCCAGCAGCTTAGCGGGGGCTGAAGCTTTCTTT
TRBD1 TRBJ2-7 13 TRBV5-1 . CASSWTRGREQYF TGCGCCAGCAGCTGGACCAGGGGGCGGGAGCAGTACTTC
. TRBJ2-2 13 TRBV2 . CASSLVRAGELFF TGTGCCAGCAGTTTAGTGAGGGCCGGGGAGCTGTTTTTT
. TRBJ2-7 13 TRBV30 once CAWSVGGAGEQYF TGTGCCTGGAGTGTAGGGGGGGCTGGAGAGCAGTACTTC
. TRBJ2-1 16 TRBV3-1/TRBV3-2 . CASSPPVPSSYNEQFF TGTGCCAGCAGCCCCCCTGTCCCGAGCTCCTACAATGAGCAGTTCTTC
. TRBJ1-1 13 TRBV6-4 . CASAYRVNTEAFF TGTGCCAGCGCGTACAGGGTGAACACTGAAGCTTTCTTT
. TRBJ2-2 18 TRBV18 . CASSPSGGDARNTGELFF TGTGCCAGCTCACCGAGTGGCGGAGACGCTAGAAACACCGGGGAGCTGTTTTTT
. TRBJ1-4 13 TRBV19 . CASTGERGEKLFF TGTGCCAGCACCGGAGAACGGGGTGAAAAACTGTTTTTT
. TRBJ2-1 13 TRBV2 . CASSEQGYNEQFF TGTGCCAGCAGTGAACAGGGCTACAATGAGCAGTTCTTC
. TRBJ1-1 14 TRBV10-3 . CAISEPGAGTEAFF TGTGCCATCAGTGAGCCTGGAGCGGGCACTGAAGCTTTCTTT
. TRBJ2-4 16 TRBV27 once CASSPSLDLAKNIQYF TGTGCCAGCAGTCCCAGCCTAGACCTAGCCAAAAACATTCAGTACTTC
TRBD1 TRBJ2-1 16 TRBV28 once CASSLTGQGVYNEQFF TGTGCCAGCAGTTTAACGGGACAGGGCGTCTACAATGAGCAGTTCTTC
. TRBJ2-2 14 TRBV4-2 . CASSRGHPGGELFF TGTGCCAGCAGCCGAGGACACCCTGGCGGGGAGCTGTTTTTT
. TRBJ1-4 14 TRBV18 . CASSQGGTNEKLFF TGTGCCAGCTCTCAGGGTGGAACTAATGAAAAACTGTTTTTT
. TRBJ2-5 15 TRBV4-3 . CASSQDLGGRETQYF TGCGCCAGCAGCCAAGATCTTGGGGGCCGGGAGACCCAGTACTTC
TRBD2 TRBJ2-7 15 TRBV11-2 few CASSSWTSGNYEQYF TGTGCCAGCAGCTCTTGGACTAGCGGCAATTACGAGCAGTACTTC
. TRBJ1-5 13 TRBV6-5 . CASSYSGDQPQHF TGTGCCAGCAGTTACTCAGGGGATCAGCCCCAGCATTTT
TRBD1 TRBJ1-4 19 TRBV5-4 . CASSFAGQGVSRGNEKLFF TGTGCCAGCAGCTTTGCGGGACAGGGGGTCTCGCGCGGGAATGAAAAACTGTTTTTT
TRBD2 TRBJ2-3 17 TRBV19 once CASRRSHSGRYTDTQYF TGTGCCAGTAGAAGGTCCCATAGCGGGAGATACACAGATACGCAGTATTTT
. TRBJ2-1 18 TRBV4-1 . CASSQRDPTQSYYNEQFF TGCGCCAGCAGTCAGCGAGACCCCACCCAATCTTATTACAATGAGCAGTTCTTC
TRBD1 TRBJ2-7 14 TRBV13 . CASSAAGQGYEQYF TGTGCCAGCAGCGCAGCGGGACAGGGCTACGAGCAGTACTTC
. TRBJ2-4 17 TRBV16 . CASSPPGPVLAKNIQYF TGTGCCAGCAGCCCACCTGGGCCGGTTTTAGCCAAAAACATTCAGTACTTC
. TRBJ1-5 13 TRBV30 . CAWSGLSNQPQHF TGTGCCTGGAGTGGACTTAGCAATCAGCCCCAGCATTTT
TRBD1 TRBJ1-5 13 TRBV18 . CASSPTGRWPQHF TGTGCCAGCTCACCGACAGGGAGGTGGCCCCAGCATTTT
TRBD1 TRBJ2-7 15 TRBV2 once CASRDPGQISYEQYF TGTGCCAGTAGGGACCCGGGACAGATTTCCTACGAGCAGTACTTC
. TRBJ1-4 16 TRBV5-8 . CASSRGDQEVGEKLFF TGTGCCAGCAGCCGGGGAGATCAGGAGGTTGGCGAAAAACTGTTTTTT